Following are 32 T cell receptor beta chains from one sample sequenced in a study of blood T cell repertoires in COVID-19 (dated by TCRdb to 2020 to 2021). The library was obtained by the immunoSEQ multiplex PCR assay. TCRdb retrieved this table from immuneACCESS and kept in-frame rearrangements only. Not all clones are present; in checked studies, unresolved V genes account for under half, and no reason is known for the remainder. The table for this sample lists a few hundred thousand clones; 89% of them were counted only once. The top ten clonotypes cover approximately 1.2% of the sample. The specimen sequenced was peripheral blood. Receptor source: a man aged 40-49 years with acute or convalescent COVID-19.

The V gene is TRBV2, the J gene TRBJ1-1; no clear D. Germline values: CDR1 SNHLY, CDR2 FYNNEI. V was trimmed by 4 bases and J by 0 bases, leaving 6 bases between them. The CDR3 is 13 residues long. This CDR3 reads CASSVEVNTEAFF. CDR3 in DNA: TGTGCCAGCAGTGTAGAGGTGAACACTGAAGCTTTCTTT.

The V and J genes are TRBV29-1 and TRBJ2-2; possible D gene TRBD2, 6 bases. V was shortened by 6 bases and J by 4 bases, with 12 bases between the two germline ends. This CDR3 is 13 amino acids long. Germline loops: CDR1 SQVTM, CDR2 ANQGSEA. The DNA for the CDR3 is TGCAGCGTGAGGACGGAGGGCACCGGGGAGCTGTTTTTT. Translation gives CSVRTEGTGELFF.

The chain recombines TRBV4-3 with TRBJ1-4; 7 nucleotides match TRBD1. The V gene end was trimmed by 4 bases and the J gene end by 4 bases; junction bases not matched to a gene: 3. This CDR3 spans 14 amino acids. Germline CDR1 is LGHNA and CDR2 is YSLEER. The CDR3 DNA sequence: TGCGCCAGCAGCCCAGGGGGAGGTAATGAAAAACTGTTTTTT. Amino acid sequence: CASSPGGGNEKLFF.

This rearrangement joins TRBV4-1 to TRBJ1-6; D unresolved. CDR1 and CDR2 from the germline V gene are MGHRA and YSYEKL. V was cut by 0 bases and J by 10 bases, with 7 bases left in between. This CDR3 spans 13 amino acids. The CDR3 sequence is CASSQDLGSPLHF. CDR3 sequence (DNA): TGCGCCAGCAGCCAAGATCTGGGCTCACCCCTCCACTTT.

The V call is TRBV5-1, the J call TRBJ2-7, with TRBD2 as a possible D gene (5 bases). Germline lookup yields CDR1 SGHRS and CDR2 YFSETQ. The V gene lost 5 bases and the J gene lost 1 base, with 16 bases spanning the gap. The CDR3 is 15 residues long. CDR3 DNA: TGCGCCAGCAGAGAGAGTTACGGGGTGTCCTACGAGCAGTACTTC. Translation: CASRESYGVSYEQYF.

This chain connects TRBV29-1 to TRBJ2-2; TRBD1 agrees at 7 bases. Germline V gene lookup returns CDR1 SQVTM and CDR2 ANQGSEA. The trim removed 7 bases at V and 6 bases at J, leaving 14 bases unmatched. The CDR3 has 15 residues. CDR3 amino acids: CSGGGQGEGSGELFF. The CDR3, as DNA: TGCAGCGGCGGAGGCCAGGGGGAAGGCTCCGGGGAGCTGTTTTTT.

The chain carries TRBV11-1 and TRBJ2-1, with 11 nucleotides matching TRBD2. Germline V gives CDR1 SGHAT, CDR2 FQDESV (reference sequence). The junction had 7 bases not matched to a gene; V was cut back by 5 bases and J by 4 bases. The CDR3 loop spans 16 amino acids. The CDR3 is CASSRTGTSGYNEQFF. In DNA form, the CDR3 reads TGTGCCAGCAGCCGCACCGGGACTAGCGGTTACAATGAGCAGTTCTTC.

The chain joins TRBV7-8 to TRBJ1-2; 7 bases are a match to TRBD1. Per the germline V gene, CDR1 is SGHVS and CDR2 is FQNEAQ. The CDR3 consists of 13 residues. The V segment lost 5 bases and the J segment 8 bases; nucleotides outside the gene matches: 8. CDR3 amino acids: CASSPPRGRGYTF. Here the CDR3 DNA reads TGTGCCAGCAGCCCGCCGAGGGGGCGAGGCTACACCTTC.

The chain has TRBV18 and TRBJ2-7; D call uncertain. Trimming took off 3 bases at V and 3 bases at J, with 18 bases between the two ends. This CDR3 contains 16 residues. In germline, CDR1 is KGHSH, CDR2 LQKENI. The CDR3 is CASSPTFRGDLYEQYF. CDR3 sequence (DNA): TGTGCCAGCTCACCCACTTTCCGCGGAGATCTCTACGAGCAGTACTTC.

The CDR3 DNA reads TGTGCCAGCAGCTTATTTGGGACAGGGGAAAAACTGTTTTTT. Its translation is CASSLFGTGEKLFF. The rearrangement joins TRBV7-2 to TRBJ1-4; 9 positions agree with TRBD1. The CDR3 spans 14 residues. The V segment lost 2 bases and the J segment 8 bases; nucleotides outside the gene matches: 3. Germline V CDR1 and CDR2: SGHTA, FQGNSA.

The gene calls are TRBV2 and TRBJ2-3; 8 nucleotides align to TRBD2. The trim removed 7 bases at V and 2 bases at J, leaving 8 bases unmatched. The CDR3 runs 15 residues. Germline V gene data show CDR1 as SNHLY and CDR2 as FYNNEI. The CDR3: CASNLGTRNTDTQYF. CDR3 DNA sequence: TGTGCCAGCAACCTCGGGACTAGAAACACAGATACGCAGTATTTT.

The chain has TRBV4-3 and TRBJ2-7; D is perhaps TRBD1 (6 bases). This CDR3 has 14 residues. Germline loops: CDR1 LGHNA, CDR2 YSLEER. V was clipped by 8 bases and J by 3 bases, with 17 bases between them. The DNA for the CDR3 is TGCGCCAGCGGGAAGGGAAGGGGGAACTACGAGCAGTACTTC. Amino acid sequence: CASGKGRGNYEQYF.

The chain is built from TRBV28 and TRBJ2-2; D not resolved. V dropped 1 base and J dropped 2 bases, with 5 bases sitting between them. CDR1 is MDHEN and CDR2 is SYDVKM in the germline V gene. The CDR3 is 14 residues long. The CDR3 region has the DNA TGTGCCAGCAGTTTATTGGCCAACACCGGGGAGCTGTTTTTT. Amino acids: CASSLLANTGELFF.

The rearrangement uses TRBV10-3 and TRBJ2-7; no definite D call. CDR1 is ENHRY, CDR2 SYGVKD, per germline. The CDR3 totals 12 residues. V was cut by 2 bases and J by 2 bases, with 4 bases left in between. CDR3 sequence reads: CAISETAYEQYF. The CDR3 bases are TGTGCCATCAGTGAGACAGCCTACGAGCAGTACTTC.

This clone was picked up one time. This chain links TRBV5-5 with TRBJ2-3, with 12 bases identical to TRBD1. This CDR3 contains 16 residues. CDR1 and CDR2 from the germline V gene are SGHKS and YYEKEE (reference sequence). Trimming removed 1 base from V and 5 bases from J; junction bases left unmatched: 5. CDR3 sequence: CASSLTGTGGGDTQYF. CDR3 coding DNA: TGTGCCAGCAGCTTGACCGGGACAGGGGGCGGAGATACGCAGTATTTT.

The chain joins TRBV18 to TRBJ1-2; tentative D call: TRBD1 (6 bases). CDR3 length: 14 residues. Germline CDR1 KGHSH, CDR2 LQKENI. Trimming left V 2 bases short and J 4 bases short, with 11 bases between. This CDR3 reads CASSPSGDLYGYTF. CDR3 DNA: TGTGCCAGCTCACCATCAGGGGATCTCTATGGCTACACCTTC. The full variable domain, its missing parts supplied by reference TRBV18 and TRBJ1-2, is NAGVMQNPRHLVRRRGQEARLRCSPMKGHSHVYWYRQLPEEGLKFMVYLQKENIIDESGMPKERFSAEFPKEGPSILRIQQVVRGDSAAYFCASSPSGDLYGYTFGSGTRLTVV.

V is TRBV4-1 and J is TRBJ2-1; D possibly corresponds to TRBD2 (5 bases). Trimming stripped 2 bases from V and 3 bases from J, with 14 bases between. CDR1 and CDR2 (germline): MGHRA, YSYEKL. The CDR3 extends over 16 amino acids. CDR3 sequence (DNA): TGCGCCAGCAGCCAATCCGGGATTCCTAACTACAATGAGCAGTTCTTC. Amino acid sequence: CASSQSGIPNYNEQFF.

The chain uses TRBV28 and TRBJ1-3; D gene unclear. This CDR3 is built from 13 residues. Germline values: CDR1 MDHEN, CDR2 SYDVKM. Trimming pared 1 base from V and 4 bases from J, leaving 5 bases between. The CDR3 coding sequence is TGTGCCAGCAGTTTATTCTCCGGAAACACCATATATTTT. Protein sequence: CASSLFSGNTIYF.

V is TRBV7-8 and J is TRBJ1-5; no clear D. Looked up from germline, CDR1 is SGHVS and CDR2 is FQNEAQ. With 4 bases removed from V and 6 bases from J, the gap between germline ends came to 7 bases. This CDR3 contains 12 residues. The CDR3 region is CASSYSSQPQHF. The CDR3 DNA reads TGTGCCAGCAGCTATTCCAGTCAGCCCCAGCATTTT.

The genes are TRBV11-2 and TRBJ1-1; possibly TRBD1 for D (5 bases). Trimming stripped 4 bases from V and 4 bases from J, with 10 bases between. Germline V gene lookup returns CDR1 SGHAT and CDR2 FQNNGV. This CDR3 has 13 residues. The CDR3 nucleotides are TGTGCCAGCAGCTCAAGGGGTTTCACTGAAGCTTTCTTT. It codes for CASSSRGFTEAFF.

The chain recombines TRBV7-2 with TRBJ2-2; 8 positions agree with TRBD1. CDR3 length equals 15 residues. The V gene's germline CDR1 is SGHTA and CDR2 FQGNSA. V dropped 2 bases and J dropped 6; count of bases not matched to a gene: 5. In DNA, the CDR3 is TGTGCCAGCAGCTTATTGCAGGGGGCGGCCGGGGAGCTGTTTTTT. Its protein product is CASSLLQGAAGELFF.

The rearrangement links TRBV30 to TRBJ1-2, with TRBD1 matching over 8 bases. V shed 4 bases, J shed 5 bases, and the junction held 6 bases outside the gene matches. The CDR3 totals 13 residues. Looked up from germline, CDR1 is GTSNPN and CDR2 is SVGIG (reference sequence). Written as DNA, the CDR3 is TGTGCCTGGATCCAGGGGGCGCTTTATGGCTACACCTTC. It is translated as CAWIQGALYGYTF.

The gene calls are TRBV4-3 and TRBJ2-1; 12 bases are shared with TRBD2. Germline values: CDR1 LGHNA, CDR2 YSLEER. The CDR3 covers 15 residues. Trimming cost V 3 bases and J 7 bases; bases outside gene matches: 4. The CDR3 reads CASSHLAGGGNEQFF. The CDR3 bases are TGCGCCAGCAGCCACCTAGCGGGGGGGGGTAATGAGCAGTTCTTC.

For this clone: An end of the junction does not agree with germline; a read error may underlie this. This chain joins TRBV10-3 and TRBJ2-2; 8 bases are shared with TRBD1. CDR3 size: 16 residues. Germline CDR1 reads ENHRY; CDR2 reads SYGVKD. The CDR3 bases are TGTGCCATCAGAGAGTCACAGGGGGCGAACACCGGGGAGCTGTTTTTT. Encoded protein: CAIRESQGANTGELFF.

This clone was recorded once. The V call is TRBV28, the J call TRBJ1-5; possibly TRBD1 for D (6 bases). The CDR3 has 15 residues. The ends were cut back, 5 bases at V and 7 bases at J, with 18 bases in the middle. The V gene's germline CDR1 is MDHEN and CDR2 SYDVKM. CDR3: CASSPRGGGEQPQHF. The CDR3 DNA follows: TGTGCCAGCAGTCCACGGGGCGGGGGCGAACAGCCCCAGCATTTT.

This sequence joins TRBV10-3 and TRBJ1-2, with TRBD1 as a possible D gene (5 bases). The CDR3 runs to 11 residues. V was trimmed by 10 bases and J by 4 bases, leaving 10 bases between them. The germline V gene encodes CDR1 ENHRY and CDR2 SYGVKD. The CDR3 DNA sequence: TGTGCCACCTCCGGGGGCTATGGCTACACCTTC. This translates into CATSGGYGYTF.

The DNA of the CDR3 is TGTGCCAGCAGCCCACGGGGGGCAACTAATGAAAAACTGTTTTTT. It encodes CASSPRGATNEKLFF. The chain carries TRBV9 and TRBJ1-4; a weak D match, TRBD1 (5 bases). Between the trimmed V and J ends, which lost 4 bases and 0 bases, there was a span of 10 bases. From germline, CDR1 is SGDLS and CDR2 YYNGEE. The CDR3 runs to 15 residues. The full variable domain, rest sourced from reference TRBV9 and TRBJ1-4, is DSGVTQTPKHLITATGQRVTLRCSPRSGDLSVYWYQQSLDQGLQFLIQYYNGEERAKGNILERFSAQQFPDLHSELNLSSLELGDSALYFCASSPRGATNEKLFFGSGTQLSVL.

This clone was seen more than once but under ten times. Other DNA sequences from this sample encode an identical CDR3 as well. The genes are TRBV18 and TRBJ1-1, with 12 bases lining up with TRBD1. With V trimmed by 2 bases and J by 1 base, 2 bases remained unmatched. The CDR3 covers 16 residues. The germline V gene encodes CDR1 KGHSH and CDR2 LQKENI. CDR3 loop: CASSPLGQGANTEAFF. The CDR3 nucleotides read TGTGCCAGCTCACCATTGGGACAGGGGGCGAACACTGAAGCTTTCTTT.

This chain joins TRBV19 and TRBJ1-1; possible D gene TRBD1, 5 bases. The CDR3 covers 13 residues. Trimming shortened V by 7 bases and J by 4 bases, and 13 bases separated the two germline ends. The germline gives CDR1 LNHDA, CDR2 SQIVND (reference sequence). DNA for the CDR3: TGTGCCAGTACCATGGGGCAGGGCACTGAAGCTTTCTTT. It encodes CASTMGQGTEAFF.

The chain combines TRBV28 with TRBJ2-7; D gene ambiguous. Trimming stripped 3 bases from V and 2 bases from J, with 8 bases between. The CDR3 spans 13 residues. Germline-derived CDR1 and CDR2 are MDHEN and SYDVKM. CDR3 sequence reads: CASSFGRTYEQYF. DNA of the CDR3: TGTGCCAGCAGTTTCGGCAGGACCTACGAGCAGTACTTC. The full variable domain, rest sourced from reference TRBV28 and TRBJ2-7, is DVKVTQSSRYLVKRTGEKVFLECVQDMDHENMFWYRQDPGLGLRLIYFSYDVKMKEKGDIPEGYSVSREKKERFSLILESASTNQTSMYLCASSFGRTYEQYFGPGTRLTVT.

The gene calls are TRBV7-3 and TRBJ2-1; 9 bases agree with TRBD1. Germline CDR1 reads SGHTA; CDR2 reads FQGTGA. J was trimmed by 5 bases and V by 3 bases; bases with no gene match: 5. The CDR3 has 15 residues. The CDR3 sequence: CASSFRTGVNNEQFF. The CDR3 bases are TGTGCCAGCAGCTTTAGGACAGGGGTGAACAATGAGCAGTTCTTC.

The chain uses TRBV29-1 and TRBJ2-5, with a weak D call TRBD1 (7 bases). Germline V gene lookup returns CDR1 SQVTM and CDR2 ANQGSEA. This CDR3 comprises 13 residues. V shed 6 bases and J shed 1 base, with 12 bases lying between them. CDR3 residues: CSVRQGGQETQYF. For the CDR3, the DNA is TGCAGCGTCAGACAGGGAGGCCAAGAGACCCAGTACTTC.